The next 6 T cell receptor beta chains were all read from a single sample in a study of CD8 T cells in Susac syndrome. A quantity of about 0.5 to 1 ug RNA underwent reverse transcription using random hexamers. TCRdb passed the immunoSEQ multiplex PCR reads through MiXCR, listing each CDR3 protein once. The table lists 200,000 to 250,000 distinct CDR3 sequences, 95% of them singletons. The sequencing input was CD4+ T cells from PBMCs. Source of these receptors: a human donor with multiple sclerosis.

The CDR3 loop is CTSSHGSGGPGETQYF. The CDR3 DNA follows: TGCACCAGCAGCCATGGGTCGGGAGGGCCCGGGGAGACCCAGTACTTC. V gene TRBV1 combines with J gene TRBJ2-5; the D call of TRBD2 is as the table states it, not checked on the DNA. TRBV1 counts as a pseudogene. There are 16 residues in the CDR3.

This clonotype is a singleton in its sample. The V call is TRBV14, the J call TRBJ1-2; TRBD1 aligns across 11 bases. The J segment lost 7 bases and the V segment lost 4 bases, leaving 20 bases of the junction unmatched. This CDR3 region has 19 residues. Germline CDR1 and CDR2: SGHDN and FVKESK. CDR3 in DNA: TGTGCCAGCAGCCCGATGCGTCGCCGGGACAGGGGGACGATAGGTGGCTACACCTTC. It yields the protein CASSPMRRRDRGTIGGYTF.

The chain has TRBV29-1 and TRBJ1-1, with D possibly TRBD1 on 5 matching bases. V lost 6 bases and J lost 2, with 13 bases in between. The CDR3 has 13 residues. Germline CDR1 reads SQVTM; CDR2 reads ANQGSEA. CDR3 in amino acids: CSVSLGGNTEAFF. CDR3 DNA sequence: TGCAGCGTCTCGTTGGGGGGAAACACTGAAGCTTTCTTT.

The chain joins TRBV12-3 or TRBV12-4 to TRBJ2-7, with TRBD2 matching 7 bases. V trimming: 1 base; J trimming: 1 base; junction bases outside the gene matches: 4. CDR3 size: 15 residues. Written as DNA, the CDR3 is TGTGCCAGCAGTTTAGGACTAGCCAAGTCCTACGAGCAGTACTTC. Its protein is CASSLGLAKSYEQYF.

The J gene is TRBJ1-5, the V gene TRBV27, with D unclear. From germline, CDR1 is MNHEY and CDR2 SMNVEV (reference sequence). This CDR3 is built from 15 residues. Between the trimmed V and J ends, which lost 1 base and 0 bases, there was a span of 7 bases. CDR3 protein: CASSLYRSSNQPQHF. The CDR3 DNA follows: TGTGCCAGCAGTTTATATCGGTCTAGCAATCAGCCCCAGCATTTT.

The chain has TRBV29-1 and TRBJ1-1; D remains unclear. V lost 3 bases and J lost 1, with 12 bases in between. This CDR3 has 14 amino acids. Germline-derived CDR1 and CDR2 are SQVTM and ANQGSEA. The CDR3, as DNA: TGCAGCGTTGAGGGCTGGCCGTCGAACACTGAAGCTTTCTTT. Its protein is CSVEGWPSNTEAFF. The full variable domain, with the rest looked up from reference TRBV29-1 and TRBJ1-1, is SAVISQKPSRDICQRGTSLTIQCQVDSQVTMMFWYRQQPGQSLTLIATANQGSEATYESGFVIDKFPISRPNLTFSTLTVSNMSPEDSSIYLCSVEGWPSNTEAFFGQGTRLTVV.